A selection of T cell receptor beta chains follows, all from one sample in a study of early T cells in non-severe SARS-CoV-2 infection. TCRdb reprocessed the 5' RACE reads with MiXCR, giving one entry per CDR3 protein. The sample yields roughly 34,000 distinct CDR3 sequences, over 5% seen once. The source material was whole blood. The receptors stem from an adult who was a healthcare worker with PCR-confirmed SARS-CoV-2 infection or an uninfected control (not recorded which). Each CDR3 is given without its conserved first and last residue. A D gene is named only where the DNA matches it firmly.

D | V | CDR3
. | TRBV2 | ASSRTVRNTEAF
TRBD1 | TRBV7-9 | ASSLARGQGAIEQY
. | TRBV6-1 | ASIRTENTEAF
TRBD2 | TRBV6-4 | ASSDSLAGGNEQF
TRBD2 | TRBV7-6 | ASSSGGGLKETQY
. | TRBV20-1 | SARVSAGGQPQH
. | TRBV20-1 | SATNVVDTEAF
TRBD2 | TRBV20-1 | SALLAGEQY
TRBD2 | TRBV6-4 | ASSELAGSTDTQY
. | TRBV5-1 | ASSNRIHEQF
. | TRBV2 | ASSWQPYEQY
. | TRBV5-1 | ASSLGPRDDTGELF
TRBD2 | TRBV18 | ASSPPGLAGGLTDTQY
. | TRBV10-3 | AISGGGGYEQY
. | TRBV7-9 | ASSYTATGETQY
. | TRBV11-2 | ASSLAGSNEQF
. | TRBV25-1 | ASSRTREQY
. | TRBV6-5 | ASSRTVSGNTIY
. | TRBV7-6 | ASSPWDRPYEQY
TRBD1 | TRBV29-1 | SVDGQGAGGYT
. | TRBV21-1 | ASSTETGLNTEAF
. | TRBV20-1 | SARQFSTSYEQY
. | TRBV30 | AWSHTEGREQY
TRBD2 | TRBV19 | ASRDRGASGVNTGELF
. | TRBV10-3 | AISESLGGWWF
. | TRBV5-6 | ASSLGRNQETQY
. | TRBV28 | ASSGTPTYEQY
. | TRBV30 | AWSDSRGADTQY
TRBD2 | TRBV4-2 | ASSQAGLAGASYNEQF
TRBD1 | TRBV20-1 | SARDNRGLAF
. | TRBV15 | ATSRDLGAETQY
. | TRBV20-1 | SARPGAAVTGELF
. | TRBV30 | AWSMGVGGNTIY
. | TRBV19 | ASNNRAGLYQPQH
TRBD1 | TRBV18 | ASSPGQDEKLF
. | TRBV4-3 | ASSQYGGPYEQY
TRBD1 | TRBV6-4 | ASSDRQGFEAF
. | TRBV2 | AVQGNTEAF
. | TRBV4-1 | ASSQSTESNQPQH
. | TRBV28 | ASSLSVGNTEAF
TRBD1 | TRBV7-2 | ASSPRTGYLEQY
. | TRBV5-5 | ASSLVFGTLGEKLF
. | TRBV19 | ASSIELTGELF
TRBD1 | TRBV7-9 | ASSLPLRTGKDEKLF
. | TRBV20-1 | SARGTLAGTDTQY
. | TRBV10-2 | ASGEVGPYEQY
TRBD1 | TRBV6-2/TRBV6-3 | ASSSGQVSNQPQH
TRBD1 | TRBV5-1 | ASSPGGTGPTYEQY
TRBD1 | TRBV28 | ASRSGQSYEQY
. | TRBV7-3 | ASSLQMNTEAF
TRBD1 | TRBV12-3/TRBV12-4 | ASSRARTGSNYGYT
. | TRBV13 | ASSRTRSVEQY
TRBD1 | TRBV7-8 | ASSLFPGQGRTDTQY
TRBD2 | TRBV7-2 | ASSVSGGSTYEQY
TRBD1 | TRBV6-2/TRBV6-3 | ASSAGQGNTDTQY
. | TRBV20-1 | SANAPENQPQH
TRBD1 | TRBV4-3 | ASSQDGTGSYGYT